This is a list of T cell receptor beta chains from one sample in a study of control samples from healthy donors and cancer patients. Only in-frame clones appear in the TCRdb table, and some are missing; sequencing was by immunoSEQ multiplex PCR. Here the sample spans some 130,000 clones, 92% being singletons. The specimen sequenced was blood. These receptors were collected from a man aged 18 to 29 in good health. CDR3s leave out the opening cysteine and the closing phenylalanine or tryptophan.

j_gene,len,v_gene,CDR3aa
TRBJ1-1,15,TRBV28,ASSSPGEVRENTEAF
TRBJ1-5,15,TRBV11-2,ASSPGQGFGSNQPQH
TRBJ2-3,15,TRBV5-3,ARSLAEAACTSDTQY
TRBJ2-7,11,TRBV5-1,ASSLAPLYEQY
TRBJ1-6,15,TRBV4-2,ASSQDSPDSPGSPLH
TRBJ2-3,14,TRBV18,ASSPPGSVSTDTQY
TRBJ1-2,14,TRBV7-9,ASSRRGGLANYGYT
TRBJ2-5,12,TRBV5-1,ASSFGTNQETQY
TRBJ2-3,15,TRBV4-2,ASSQETAPRGADTQY
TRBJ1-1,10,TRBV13,ASSAGIAEAF
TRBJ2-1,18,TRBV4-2,ASSQVLAGGDLRFRDEQF